The 31 T cell receptor beta chains below all came from one sample that was sequenced in a study of T cell responses to AZD1222 COVID-19 vaccine. Measured with immunoSEQ multiplex PCR; TCRdb has only the in-frame clones, and not every one. The sample has around 15,000 clones; 88% are singletons. The starting material was peripheral blood, obtained 28 days after the second AZD1222 dose. Every receptor here comes from an adult who received the AZD1222 COVID-19 vaccine.

This clone appeared a single time. The chain carries TRBV25-1 and TRBJ1-6; no reliable D call. V was pared by 3 bases and J by 3 bases, with 6 bases between. CDR1 and CDR2 from the germline V gene are MGHDK and SYGVNS. The CDR3 runs to 14 residues. The CDR3 bases are TGTGCCAGCAGTGAGGGAATCTATAATTCACCCCTCCACTTT. It codes for CASSEGIYNSPLHF.

V is TRBV7-3 and J is TRBJ1-1; D gene unclear. This CDR3 is built from 13 residues. Germline CDR1 SGHTA, CDR2 FQGTGA. V was shortened by 5 bases and J by 3 bases, with 10 bases between the two germline ends. In DNA, the CDR3 is TGTGCCAGCAGCCGCCGGGCCGACACTGAAGCTTTCTTT. Protein: CASSRRADTEAFF.

DNA for the CDR3: TGTGCCAGCAGCTTGGTAAACTCGGGACTATTGGCCGGCTACACCTTC. Protein product: CASSLVNSGLLAGYTF. The J gene is TRBJ1-2, the V gene TRBV5-5; D is perhaps TRBD1 (5 bases). Deletions cut 0 bases from V and 8 bases from J, with 20 bases between. The CDR3 totals 16 residues. CDR1 is SGHKS and CDR2 is YYEKEE in the germline V gene (reference sequence).

The V gene is TRBV18, the J gene TRBJ1-2, with 10 positions matching TRBD1. Germline CDR1 and CDR2: KGHSH and LQKENI. The CDR3 contains 15 residues. Trimming took 6 bases from V and 3 from J; bases not matched to a gene: 7. The CDR3: CASSKPGTGDYGYTF. CDR3 nucleotide sequence: TGTGCCAGCTCGAAACCGGGGACAGGGGACTATGGCTACACCTTC.

The rearrangement uses TRBV11-3 and TRBJ2-1; 7 nucleotides match TRBD2. Trimming took 3 bases from V and 6 from J; bases not matched to a gene: 14. The CDR3 is made up of 17 amino acids. Germline lookup yields CDR1 SGHNT and CDR2 YENEEA. The chain's CDR3 is CASSLSGGPHSVNEQFF. Written as DNA, the CDR3 is TGTGCCAGCAGCTTGTCGGGGGGTCCCCACTCGGTCAATGAGCAGTTCTTC. Combining the CDR3 with reference TRBV11-3 and TRBJ2-1 gives the whole variable domain EAGVVQSPRYKIIEKKQPVAFWCNPISGHNTLYWYLQNLGQGPELLIRYENEEAVDDSQLPKDRFSAERLKGVDSTLKIQPAELGDSAVYLCASSLSGGPHSVNEQFFGPGTRLTVL.

CDR3 in DNA: TGCGCCAGCAGCTCGACACCCATGGGCACAGATACGCAGTATTTT. Translation: CASSSTPMGTDTQYF. This chain joins TRBV5-1 and TRBJ2-3; no firm D call. Germline V gene data show CDR1 as SGHRS and CDR2 as YFSETQ. Trimming shortened V by 3 bases and J by 1 base, and 12 bases separated the two germline ends. CDR3 length: 15 amino acids.

This sequence joins TRBV10-1 and TRBJ1-5; D is uncertain. Trimming cost V 0 bases and J 5 bases, with 5 bases left between them. The CDR3 consists of 13 residues. CDR1 is WNHNN, CDR2 SYGVQD, per germline (reference sequence). In DNA form, the CDR3 reads TGCGCCAGCAGTGAGTCGCGGGATCAGCCCCAGCATTTT. This codes for CASSESRDQPQHF.

J is TRBJ2-6 and V is TRBV6-5; TRBD1 or TRBD2 may be the D gene (5 bases each). Trimming left V 6 bases short and J 3 bases short, with 9 bases between. This CDR3 is 14 amino acids long. Germline-derived CDR1 and CDR2 are MNHEY and SVGAGI. Written as DNA, the CDR3 is TGTGCCAGCAGCGGGACGTTTGGGGCCAACGTCCTGACTTTC. The encoded protein is CASSGTFGANVLTF.

This clone appeared once. J is TRBJ2-3 and V is TRBV29-1; a possible D gene is TRBD1 (6 bases). This CDR3 is built from 13 residues. The V gene's germline CDR1 is SQVTM and CDR2 ANQGSEA. V gave up 4 bases and J gave up 2 bases, with 10 bases separating them. Here the CDR3 reads CSVAGEDTDTQYF. CDR3 in DNA: TGCAGCGTTGCAGGGGAAGACACAGATACGCAGTATTTT.

The genes are TRBV7-9 and TRBJ1-2; TRBD1 might be the D (5 bases). V lost 1 base and J lost 2, with 8 bases in between. Germline V gene lookup returns CDR1 SEHNR and CDR2 FQNEAQ (reference sequence). This CDR3 is built from 14 residues. The CDR3 region is CASSLGGTNYGYTF. DNA for the CDR3: TGTGCCAGCAGCTTAGGAGGGACCAACTATGGCTACACCTTC.

The chain couples TRBV2 to TRBJ1-1, with 9 bases aligning to TRBD1. J gave up 1 base and V 6 bases, and 6 bases lay outside the gene matches. This CDR3 comprises 15 residues. In germline, CDR1 is SNHLY, CDR2 FYNNEI. The CDR3 reads CASRLDRGGNTEAFF. The CDR3 nucleotides read TGTGCCAGCAGACTGGACAGGGGTGGGAACACTGAAGCTTTCTTT.

The chain couples TRBV7-2 to TRBJ2-1, with a tentative D call TRBD2 (6 bases). Germline CDR1 is SGHTA and CDR2 is FQGNSA. Trimming removed 7 bases from V and 3 bases from J, with 13 bases in between. The CDR3 length is 14 residues. The CDR3 spells CASTFLGGYNEQFF. DNA for the CDR3: TGTGCCAGCACATTCCTGGGGGGCTACAATGAGCAGTTCTTC. The whole variable domain, filled in from reference TRBV7-2 and TRBJ2-1, reads GAGVSQSPSNKVTEKGKDVELRCDPISGHTALYWYRQSLGQGLEFLIYFQGNSAPDKSGLPSDRFSAERTGGSVSTLTIQRTQQEDSAVYLCASTFLGGYNEQFFGPGTRLTVL.

This clone was observed once. The chain combines TRBV7-8 with TRBJ2-2, with TRBD1 matching over 8 bases. CDR1 and CDR2 (germline): SGHVS, FQNEAQ. Trimming cost V 4 bases and J 6 bases; bases outside gene matches: 10. The CDR3 has 16 amino acids. The CDR3 spells CASSSQPQGVAGELFF. The CDR3 DNA sequence: TGTGCCAGCAGCTCCCAACCACAGGGGGTGGCCGGGGAGCTGTTTTTT.

V gene TRBV4-2 combines with J gene TRBJ2-7; maybe TRBD1 (5 bases). The germline V gene encodes CDR1 LGHNA and CDR2 YNFKEQ. Trimming shortened V by 3 bases and J by 4 bases, and 7 bases separated the two germline ends. The CDR3 totals 12 residues. The CDR3 here is CASSQNRYEQYF. CDR3 sequence (DNA): TGTGCCAGCAGCCAGAACAGGTACGAGCAGTACTTC.

This chain uses TRBV3-1 (or the pseudogene TRBV3-2) with TRBJ2-1; D remains ambiguous. Germline CDR1 and CDR2: LGHDT and YNNKEL (reference sequence). CDR3 length: 11 residues. V was shortened by 3 bases and J by 8 bases, with 5 bases between the two germline ends. CDR3 sequence: CASSHIHEQFF. The DNA for the CDR3 is TGTGCCAGCAGCCATATACATGAGCAGTTCTTC.

Here the CDR3 reads CASLAGGYYEQYF. The CDR3, as DNA: TGTGCCAGCTTAGCGGGAGGTTACTACGAGCAGTACTTC. V and J are TRBV6-5 and TRBJ2-7; TRBD2 matches at 10 bases. The CDR3 is made up of 13 amino acids. Germline V gene sequence: CDR1 MNHEY, CDR2 SVGAGI. V was clipped by 8 bases and J by 3 bases; unmatched bases: 4.

In nucleotides, the CDR3 is TGTGCCAGCAGTCCAGGGGGCGTTAATACGCAGTATTTT. It translates to CASSPGGVNTQYF. V and J are TRBV27 and TRBJ2-3; TRBD1 aligns across 8 bases. The CDR3 has 13 residues. V dropped 5 bases and J dropped 7; count of bases not matched to a gene: 5. Germline V gene lookup returns CDR1 MNHEY and CDR2 SMNVEV (reference sequence).

The V and J genes are TRBV6-5 and TRBJ1-2, with TRBD1 identical over 7 bases. The trim removed 6 bases at V and 4 bases at J, leaving 11 bases unmatched. The germline CDR1 and CDR2 sequences are MNHEY and SVGAGI. The CDR3 extends over 15 amino acids. CDR3: CASRSPGQQVYGYTF. The DNA of the CDR3 is TGTGCCAGCAGGTCGCCGGGACAGCAAGTCTATGGCTACACCTTC.

This clone was counted once. CDR3 sequence: CASSVEVVSYEQYF. In DNA, the CDR3 is TGTGCCAGCAGCGTAGAGGTCGTGAGCTACGAGCAGTACTTC. The V call is TRBV9, the J call TRBJ2-7; D not certain. The CDR3 is 14 amino acids. Trimming removed 0 bases from V and 3 bases from J, with 10 bases in between. Germline CDR1 is SGDLS and CDR2 is YYNGEE.

The chain couples TRBV25-1 to TRBJ2-7, with D perhaps TRBD2 (6 bases). The germline gives CDR1 MGHDK, CDR2 SYGVNS. Trimming shortened V by 1 base and J by 5 bases, and 12 bases separated the two germline ends. The CDR3 runs 14 residues. The CDR3 protein is CASSEFGGIHEQYF. DNA of the CDR3: TGTGCCAGCAGTGAATTTGGCGGGATCCACGAGCAGTACTTC.

This chain connects TRBV7-9 to TRBJ2-7; unclear D gene. V was clipped by 4 bases and J by 0 bases, with 13 bases between them. The CDR3 sequence is 15 residues long. Germline V gene sequence: CDR1 SEHNR, CDR2 FQNEAQ (reference sequence). The CDR3 sequence is CASSSWRFSSYEQYF. CDR3 nucleotides: TGTGCCAGCAGCTCCTGGCGTTTCAGCTCCTACGAGCAGTACTTC.

The V gene is TRBV28, the J gene TRBJ1-2; no clear D gene. Trimming took off 4 bases at V and 3 bases at J, with 12 bases between the two ends. CDR1 is MDHEN, CDR2 SYDVKM, per germline. There are 14 residues in the CDR3. CDR3 residues: CASSSQDGYYGYTF. The CDR3 DNA sequence: TGTGCCAGCAGTTCCCAGGACGGCTACTATGGCTACACCTTC.

V gene TRBV18 combines with J gene TRBJ1-3, with D unresolved. The CDR3 is made up of 16 amino acids. V gave up 4 bases and J gave up 0 bases, with 13 bases separating them. CDR1 is KGHSH and CDR2 is LQKENI in the germline V gene. CDR3 bases: TGTGCCAGCTCACGGGCCTCTTGGGACTCTGGAAACACCATATATTTT. Translation gives CASSRASWDSGNTIYF.

V gene TRBV20-1 combines with J gene TRBJ2-7; D may be TRBD2 (6 bases). V dropped 3 bases and J dropped 7 bases, with 16 bases sitting between them. The CDR3 extends over 13 amino acids. Germline V lookup: CDR1 DFQATT, CDR2 SNEGSKA (reference sequence). CDR3 nucleotide sequence: TGCAGTGCTAGTGTAGCGGCTATGGTAGAGCAGTACTTC. It is translated as CSASVAAMVEQYF.

The chain combines TRBV6-2 or TRBV6-3 with TRBJ1-3; D is uncertain. The V gene's germline CDR1 is MNHEY and CDR2 SVGEGT. CDR3 size: 15 residues. The V end was cut by 5 bases, the J end by 0 bases, with 11 bases between. CDR3 loop: CASSLEGHSGNTIYF. In DNA form, the CDR3 reads TGTGCCAGCAGTCTTGAAGGTCACTCTGGAAACACCATATATTTT.

V and J are TRBV9 and TRBJ1-6; TRBD1 matches 8 bases. V shed 3 bases, J shed 6 bases, and the junction held 2 bases outside the gene matches. The CDR3 consists of 14 residues. The germline V gene has CDR1 SGDLS and CDR2 YYNGEE. CDR3 residues: CASSETGANSPLHF. Here the CDR3 DNA reads TGTGCCAGCAGCGAGACAGGGGCTAATTCACCCCTCCACTTT.

The chain links TRBV10-3 to TRBJ2-7; D gene ambiguous. The CDR3 has 11 residues. The V end lost 4 bases, the J end lost 4 bases, and 5 bases lay between the germline ends. Germline CDR1 and CDR2: ENHRY and SYGVKD. The CDR3 is CAISGGYEQYF. DNA for the CDR3: TGTGCCATCAGTGGGGGTTACGAGCAGTACTTC.

The chain has TRBV2 and TRBJ1-1; the D is unclear. CDR3 length: 16 amino acids. CDR1 and CDR2 from the germline V gene are SNHLY and FYNNEI. Trimming took 6 bases from V and 0 from J, leaving 17 bases between them. CDR3 sequence reads: CASSPDGRTMNTEAFF. DNA for the CDR3: TGTGCCAGCAGCCCAGATGGACGGACTATGAACACTGAAGCTTTCTTT. The entire variable domain, with the rest obtained from reference TRBV2 and TRBJ1-1, is as follows: EPEVTQTPSHQVTQMGQEVILRCVPISNHLYFYWYRQILGQKVEFLVSFYNNEISEKSEIFDDQFSVERPDGSNFTLKIRSTKLEDSAMYFCASSPDGRTMNTEAFFGQGTRLTVV.

This chain joins TRBV6-6 and TRBJ1-4, with D maybe TRBD1 (5 bases). Trimming took 6 bases from V and 5 from J, leaving 13 bases between them. CDR3 length equals 14 residues. From germline, CDR1 is MNHNY and CDR2 SVGAGI (reference sequence). The CDR3 is CASSPGGVNEKLFF. In nucleotides, the CDR3 is TGTGCCAGCAGCCCCGGGGGGGTGAATGAAAAACTGTTTTTT.

This chain uses TRBV4-1 with TRBJ1-4; the D gene is possibly TRBD1 (6 bases). CDR1 MGHRA and CDR2 YSYEKL come from the germline V gene. The V gene lost 3 bases and the J gene lost 13 bases, with 27 bases spanning the gap. This CDR3 spans 17 amino acids. In DNA, the CDR3 is TGCGCCAGCAGCCATCCCCCCGGCAGGGGCCGAACGGGATTACTGTTTTTT. This sequence encodes CASSHPPGRGRTGLLFF.

This clone was found once. This chain links TRBV6-5 with TRBJ1-2; TRBD1 aligns across 7 bases. This CDR3 spans 15 amino acids. The trim removed 5 bases at V and 2 bases at J, leaving 8 bases unmatched. CDR1 MNHEY and CDR2 SVGAGI come from the germline V gene. CDR3 sequence: CASSRADRLNYGYTF. CDR3 DNA: TGTGCCAGCAGTAGGGCGGACAGGCTAAACTATGGCTACACCTTC.